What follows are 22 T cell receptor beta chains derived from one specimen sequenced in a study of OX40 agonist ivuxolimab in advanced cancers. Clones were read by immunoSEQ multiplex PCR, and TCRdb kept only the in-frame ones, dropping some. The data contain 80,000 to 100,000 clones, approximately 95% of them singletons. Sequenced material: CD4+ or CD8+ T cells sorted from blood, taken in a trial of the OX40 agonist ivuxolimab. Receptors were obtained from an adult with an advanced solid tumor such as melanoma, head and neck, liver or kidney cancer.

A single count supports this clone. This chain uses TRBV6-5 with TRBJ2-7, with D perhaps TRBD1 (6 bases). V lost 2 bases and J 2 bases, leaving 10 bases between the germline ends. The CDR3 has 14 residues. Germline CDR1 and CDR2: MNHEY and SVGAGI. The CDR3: CASSYERGTYEQYF. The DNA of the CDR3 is TGTGCCAGCAGTTACGAGAGGGGGACCTACGAGCAGTACTTC.

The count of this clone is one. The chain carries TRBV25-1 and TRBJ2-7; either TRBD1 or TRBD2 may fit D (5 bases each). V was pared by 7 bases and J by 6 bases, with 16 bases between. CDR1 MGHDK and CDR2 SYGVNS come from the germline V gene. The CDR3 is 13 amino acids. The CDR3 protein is CASTRGLSGEQYF. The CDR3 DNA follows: TGTGCCAGCACGAGGGGCCTGTCTGGCGAGCAGTACTTC.

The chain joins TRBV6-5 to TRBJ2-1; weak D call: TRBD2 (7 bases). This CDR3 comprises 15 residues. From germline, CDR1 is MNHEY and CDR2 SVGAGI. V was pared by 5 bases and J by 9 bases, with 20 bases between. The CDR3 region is CASSGGERTGSEQFF. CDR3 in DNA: TGTGCCAGCAGTGGGGGGGAGCGTACAGGGAGTGAGCAGTTCTTC.

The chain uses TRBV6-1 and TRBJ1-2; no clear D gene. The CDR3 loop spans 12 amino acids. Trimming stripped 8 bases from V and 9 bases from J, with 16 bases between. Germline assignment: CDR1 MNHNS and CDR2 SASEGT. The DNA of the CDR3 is TGTGCCAGCGCTGCCCGGCTGTATAGCTACACCTTC. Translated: CASAARLYSYTF.

CDR3 loop: CAISESTGASDQPQHF. CDR3 in DNA: TGTGCCATCAGTGAATCAACAGGGGCCTCTGATCAGCCCCAGCATTTT. The rearrangement links TRBV10-3 to TRBJ1-5; 7 bases are shared with TRBD1. The CDR3 runs 16 residues. V lost 3 bases and J lost 5; bases outside the gene matches: 10. CDR1 and CDR2 from the germline V gene are ENHRY and SYGVKD.

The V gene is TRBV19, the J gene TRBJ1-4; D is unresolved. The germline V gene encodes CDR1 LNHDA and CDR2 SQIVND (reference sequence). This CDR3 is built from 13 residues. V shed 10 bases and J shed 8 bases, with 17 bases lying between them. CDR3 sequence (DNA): TGTGCCACTTCCGGGCTCCCCGGGGAAAAACTGTTTTTT. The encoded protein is CATSGLPGEKLFF.

CDR3 DNA: TGCGCCAGCAGCCAAGAGACATCGGGCTACACCTTC. It encodes CASSQETSGYTF. The rearrangement joins TRBV4-3 to TRBJ1-2; D not certain. V lost 0 bases and J 8 bases, leaving 7 bases between the germline ends. The CDR3 loop spans 12 amino acids. The germline V gene has CDR1 LGHNA and CDR2 YSLEER.

CDR3 amino acids: CASSQDPLGPLHF. In DNA form, the CDR3 reads TGTGCCAGCAGCCAAGACCCGTTGGGACCCCTCCACTTT. The chain carries TRBV14 and TRBJ1-6, with D uncertain. Looked up from germline, CDR1 is SGHDN and CDR2 is FVKESK. The CDR3 consists of 13 residues. V shed 0 bases and J shed 12 bases, with 9 bases lying between them.

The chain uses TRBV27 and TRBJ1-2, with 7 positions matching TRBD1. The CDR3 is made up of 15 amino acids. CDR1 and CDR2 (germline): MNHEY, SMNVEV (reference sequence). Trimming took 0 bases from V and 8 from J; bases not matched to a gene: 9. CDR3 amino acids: CASSLSAQGLTGYTF. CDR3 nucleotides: TGTGCCAGCAGTTTATCGGCACAGGGGCTGACGGGCTACACCTTC.

In DNA form, the CDR3 reads TGTGCCAGCAGTTTAGGGGGGTTCACTGAAGCTTTCTTT. Its translation: CASSLGGFTEAFF. The rearrangement uses TRBV6-5 and TRBJ1-1; D may be TRBD1 (6 bases). CDR1 is MNHEY and CDR2 is SVGAGI in the germline V gene. Trimming stripped 4 bases from V and 4 bases from J, with 10 bases between. The CDR3 extends over 13 amino acids.

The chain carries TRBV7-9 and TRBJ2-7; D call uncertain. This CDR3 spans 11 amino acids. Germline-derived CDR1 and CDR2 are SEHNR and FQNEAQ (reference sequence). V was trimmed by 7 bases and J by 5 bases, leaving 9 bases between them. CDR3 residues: CASTSVDEQYF. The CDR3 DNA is TGTGCCAGCACCTCCGTCGACGAGCAGTACTTC. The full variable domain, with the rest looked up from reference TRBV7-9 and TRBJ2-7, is DTGVSQNPRHKITKRGQNVTFRCDPISEHNRLYWYRQTLGQGPEFLTYFQNEAQLEKSRLLSDRFSAERPKGSFSTLEIQRTEQGDSAMYLCASTSVDEQYFGPGTRLTVT.

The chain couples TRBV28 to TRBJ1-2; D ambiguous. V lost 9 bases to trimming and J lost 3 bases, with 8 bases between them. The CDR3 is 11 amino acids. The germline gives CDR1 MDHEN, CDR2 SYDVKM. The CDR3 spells CASVRDYGYTF. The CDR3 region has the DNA TGTGCCAGTGTGAGAGACTATGGCTACACCTTC.

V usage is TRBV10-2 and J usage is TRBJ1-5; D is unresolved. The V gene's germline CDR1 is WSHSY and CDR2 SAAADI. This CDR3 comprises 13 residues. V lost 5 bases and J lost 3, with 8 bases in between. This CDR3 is CASSSQINQPQHF. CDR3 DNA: TGCGCCAGCAGTAGTCAAATCAATCAGCCCCAGCATTTT.

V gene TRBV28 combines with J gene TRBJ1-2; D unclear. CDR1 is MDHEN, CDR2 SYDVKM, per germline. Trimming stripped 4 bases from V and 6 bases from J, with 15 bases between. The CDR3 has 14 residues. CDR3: CASSSSPVIDGYTF. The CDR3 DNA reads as TGTGCCAGCAGTTCATCCCCCGTCATTGATGGCTACACCTTC.

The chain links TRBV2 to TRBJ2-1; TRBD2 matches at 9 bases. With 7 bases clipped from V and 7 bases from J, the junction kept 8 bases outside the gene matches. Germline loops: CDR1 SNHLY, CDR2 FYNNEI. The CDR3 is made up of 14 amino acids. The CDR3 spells CASTGGGAANEQFF. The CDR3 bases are TGTGCCAGCACGGGCGGGGGGGCCGCTAATGAGCAGTTCTTC.

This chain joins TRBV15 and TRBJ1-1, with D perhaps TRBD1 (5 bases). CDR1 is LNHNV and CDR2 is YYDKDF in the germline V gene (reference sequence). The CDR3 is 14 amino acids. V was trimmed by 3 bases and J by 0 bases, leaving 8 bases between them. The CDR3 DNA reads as TGTGCCACCAGCAGTGAGGGACTGAACACTGAAGCTTTCTTT. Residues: CATSSEGLNTEAFF.

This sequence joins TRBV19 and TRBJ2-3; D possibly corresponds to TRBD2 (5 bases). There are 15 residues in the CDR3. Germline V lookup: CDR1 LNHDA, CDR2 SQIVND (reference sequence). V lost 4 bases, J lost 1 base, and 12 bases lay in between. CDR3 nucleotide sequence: TGTGCCAGTAGTAAGCGACGGGGAGGCACAGATACGCAGTATTTT. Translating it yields CASSKRRGGTDTQYF.

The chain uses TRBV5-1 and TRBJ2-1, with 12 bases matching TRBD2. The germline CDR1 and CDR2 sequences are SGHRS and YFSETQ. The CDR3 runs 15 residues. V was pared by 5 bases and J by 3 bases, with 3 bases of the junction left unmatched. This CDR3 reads CASSRTSGVYNEQFF. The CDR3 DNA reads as TGCGCCAGCAGTCGGACTAGCGGGGTCTACAATGAGCAGTTCTTC. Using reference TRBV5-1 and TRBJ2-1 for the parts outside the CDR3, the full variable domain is KAGVTQTPRYLIKTRGQQVTLSCSPISGHRSVSWYQQTPGQGLQFLFEYFSETQRNKGNFPGRFSGRQFSNSRSEMNVSTLELGDSALYLCASSRTSGVYNEQFFGPGTRLTVL.

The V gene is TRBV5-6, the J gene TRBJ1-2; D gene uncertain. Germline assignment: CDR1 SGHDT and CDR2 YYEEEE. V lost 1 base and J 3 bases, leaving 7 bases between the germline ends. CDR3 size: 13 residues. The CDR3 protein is CASSLRNYYGYTF. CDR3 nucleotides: TGTGCCAGCAGCTTGAGGAACTACTATGGCTACACCTTC.

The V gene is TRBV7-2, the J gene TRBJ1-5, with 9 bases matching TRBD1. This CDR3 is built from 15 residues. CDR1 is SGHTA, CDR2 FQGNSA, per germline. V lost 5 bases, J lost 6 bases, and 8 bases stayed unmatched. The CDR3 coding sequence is TGTGCCAGCAGCCTACAGGGGGCGACGGGTCAGCCCCAGCATTTT. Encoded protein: CASSLQGATGQPQHF.

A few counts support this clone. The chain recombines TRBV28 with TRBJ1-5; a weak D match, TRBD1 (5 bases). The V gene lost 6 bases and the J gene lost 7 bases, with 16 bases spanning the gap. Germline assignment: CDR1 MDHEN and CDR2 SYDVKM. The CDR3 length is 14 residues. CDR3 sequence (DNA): TGTGCCAGCAGCTGGTCAGGGCGTGAGCAGCCCCAGCATTTT. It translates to CASSWSGREQPQHF.

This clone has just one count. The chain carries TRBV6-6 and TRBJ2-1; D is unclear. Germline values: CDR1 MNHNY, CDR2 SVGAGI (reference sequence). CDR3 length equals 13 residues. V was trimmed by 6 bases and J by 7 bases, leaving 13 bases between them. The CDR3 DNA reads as TGTGCCAGCAGGGAATCTAGGGCGAATGAGCAGTTCTTC. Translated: CASRESRANEQFF.